A single sample is the source of the 12 T cell receptor beta chains below, sequenced in a study of cytomegalovirus exposure and HLA in healthy donors. Primers included in the PCR were 60 Vbeta and 13 Jbeta primers. Clones were read by immunoSEQ multiplex PCR, and TCRdb kept only the in-frame ones, dropping some. There are 150,000 or so clones in the sample; around 75% occur only once, and less than 9.5% lies in the top ten. The sequenced sample consisted of PBMCs. The receptors were sampled from a woman in her 40s in good health and CMV-seropositive.

CDR3 protein: CASSLGGASYTF. CDR3 bases: TGTGCCAGCAGCCTCGGTGGGGCGAGCTACACCTTC. The chain recombines TRBV6-1 with TRBJ1-2, with a weak D call TRBD1 (5 bases). V gave up 6 bases and J gave up 9 bases, with 14 bases separating them. This CDR3 has 12 residues. CDR1 and CDR2 from the germline V gene are MNHNS and SASEGT.

The CDR3 loop reads CASSQDLTSGNGELFF. Written as DNA, the CDR3 is TGCGCCAGCAGCCAAGATCTTACTAGCGGGAATGGGGAGCTGTTTTTT. The V call is TRBV4-1, the J call TRBJ2-2, with 10 bases lining up with TRBD2. Germline V gene data show CDR1 as MGHRA and CDR2 as YSYEKL. The CDR3 sequence is 16 residues long. V dropped 0 bases and J dropped 8; count of bases not matched to a gene: 6.

V usage is TRBV6-5 and J usage is TRBJ2-7, with D tentatively TRBD2 (8 bases). Per the germline V gene, CDR1 is MNHEY and CDR2 is SVGAGI. The CDR3 has 15 residues. V lost 6 bases and J 7 bases, leaving 22 bases between the germline ends. The CDR3 is CASSRGGSGRREQYF. The DNA for the CDR3 is TGTGCCAGCAGCCGAGGGGGCAGCGGGAGAAGGGAGCAGTACTTC.

The chain is built from TRBV6-1 and TRBJ2-4; 9 bases agree with TRBD1. Trimming at V came to 7 bases and at J to 5 bases, leaving 6 bases not matched to a gene. This CDR3 is 14 amino acids long. In germline, CDR1 is MNHNS, CDR2 SASEGT. The CDR3 bases are TGTGCCAGCATTCTACAGGGGGCCCAAAACATTCAGTACTTC. It is translated as CASILQGAQNIQYF.

The chain recombines TRBV5-4 with TRBJ2-5, with TRBD2 matching over 9 bases. The germline V gene encodes CDR1 SGHNT and CDR2 YYREEE (reference sequence). J was trimmed by 3 bases and V by 1 base; bases with no gene match: 7. The length of the CDR3 is 16 residues. CDR3 nucleotides: TGTGCCAGCAGCTTGCAGGTAGCGGGAGTGAAAGAGACCCAGTACTTC. Residues: CASSLQVAGVKETQYF. Supplemented by reference TRBV5-4 and TRBJ2-5, the full variable domain reads ETGVTQSPTHLIKTRGQQVTLRCSSQSGHNTVSWYQQALGQGPQFIFQYYREEENGRGNFPPRFSGLQFPNYSSELNVNALELDDSALYLCASSLQVAGVKETQYFGPGTRLLVL.

The chain is built from TRBV27 and TRBJ1-2; maybe TRBD1 (6 bases). Trimming cost V 8 bases and J 1 base, with 14 bases left between them. This CDR3 spans 14 amino acids. Looked up from germline, CDR1 is MNHEY and CDR2 is SMNVEV (reference sequence). CDR3 residues: CASHPGGLNYGYTF. In DNA, the CDR3 is TGTGCCAGCCACCCCGGGGGGCTTAACTATGGCTACACCTTC.

V gene TRBV30 combines with J gene TRBJ1-1; 7 bases map to TRBD1. V lost 2 bases and J lost 5; bases outside the gene matches: 8. The CDR3 spans 14 residues. Looked up from germline, CDR1 is GTSNPN and CDR2 is SVGIG (reference sequence). This CDR3 is CAWSKGAASTEAFF. The CDR3 DNA is TGTGCCTGGAGTAAGGGGGCGGCCTCGACTGAAGCTTTCTTT.

The rearrangement uses TRBV6-5 and TRBJ1-5, with 10 bases matching TRBD1. The CDR3 has 15 residues. V shed 6 bases and J 3 bases; nucleotides not matched to a gene: 5. Germline CDR1 and CDR2: MNHEY and SVGAGI. The CDR3: CASRFDRGPNQPQHF. CDR3 nucleotide sequence: TGTGCCAGCAGATTTGACAGGGGGCCCAATCAGCCCCAGCATTTT.

V is TRBV7-6 and J is TRBJ2-3, with 13 bases fitting TRBD2. The V gene end was trimmed by 3 bases and the J gene end by 2 bases; junction bases not matched to a gene: 8. CDR3 size: 18 residues. Germline V gives CDR1 SGHVS, CDR2 FNYEAQ. Written as DNA, the CDR3 is TGTGCCAGCAGCTTCACTAGCGGGAGGGAAAAATTCACAGATACGCAGTATTTT. This translates into CASSFTSGREKFTDTQYF.

This clone was observed once. The gene calls are TRBV27 and TRBJ2-1; 8 nucleotides align to TRBD1. The CDR3 is made up of 14 amino acids. J gave up 5 bases and V 3 bases, and 3 bases lay outside the gene matches. Per the germline V gene, CDR1 is MNHEY and CDR2 is SMNVEV (reference sequence). The CDR3 nucleotides read TGTGCCAGCAGTTTCAGGGGGCAGAACAATGAGCAGTTCTTC. The encoded protein is CASSFRGQNNEQFF.

Remarks on this clone: This same CDR3 is encoded by further DNA sequences in the sample. The rearrangement joins TRBV18 to TRBJ1-1; 9 bases are a match to TRBD1. Germline V gene data show CDR1 as KGHSH and CDR2 as LQKENI. CDR3 length: 17 residues. The junction had 8 bases not matched to a gene; V was cut back by 3 bases and J by 0 bases. Written as DNA, the CDR3 is TGTGCCAGCTCACCCAATGGACAGGGGAAAATGAACACTGAAGCTTTCTTT. Translation gives CASSPNGQGKMNTEAFF.

This clone occurred a few times. This chain joins TRBV28 and TRBJ2-1; 7 nucleotides align to TRBD1. V trimming: 7 bases; J trimming: 6 bases; junction bases outside the gene matches: 9. Germline-derived CDR1 and CDR2 are MDHEN and SYDVKM. CDR3 length: 14 amino acids. The CDR3 coding sequence is TGTGCCAGCAATAAGGGGGCTCGCGGCAATGAGCAGTTCTTC. It encodes CASNKGARGNEQFF. Variable domain in full (rest from reference TRBV28 and TRBJ2-1): DVKVTQSSRYLVKRTGEKVFLECVQDMDHENMFWYRQDPGLGLRLIYFSYDVKMKEKGDIPEGYSVSREKKERFSLILESASTNQTSMYLCASNKGARGNEQFFGPGTRLTVL.